Listed below are T cell receptor beta chains from one sample, sequenced in a study of blood T cell repertoires in COVID-19. Sequenced by immunoSEQ multiplex PCR; TCRdb stores in-frame clones only, minus some. Of about 160,000 clones listed, 81% are singletons. The sample was PBMCs or T cells enriched from blood (not recorded which). These receptors originate from a woman aged 40 to 50 with acute COVID-19. CDR3s include the opening cysteine and the closing phenylalanine or tryptophan. A D gene is named only where the DNA matches it firmly. Size is omitted from some rows. Given values are once, few, many or a class for expanded clones.

D	V	size	J	DNA	CDR3
NA	TRBV3-1/TRBV3-2	NA	TRBJ1-6	TGTGCCAGCAGCCGGTCCCTGGAGGCACCCCTCCACTTT	CASSRSLEAPLHF
NA	TRBV6-5	few	TRBJ2-7	TGTGCCAGCAGTTACTCGGCAGGATACGAGCAGTACTTC	CASSYSAGYEQYF
TRBD1	TRBV5-4	NA	TRBJ1-1	TGTGCCAGCAGCTTAACAGGGGGCGGTGGGAACACTGAAGCTTTCTTT	CASSLTGGGGNTEAFF
NA	TRBV4-1	NA	TRBJ2-2	TGCGCCAGCAGCCAAGGACTCGCTTCCGGGGAGCTGTTTTTT	CASSQGLASGELFF
NA	TRBV6-5	NA	TRBJ1-1	TGTGCCAGCAGTCCGACCGGGACAATAACTGAAGCTTTCTTT	CASSPTGTITEAFF
TRBD2	TRBV19	once	TRBJ2-3	TGTGCCAGTAGTATCGGGACTAGCGGGATGAGGGATGATACGCAGTATTTT	CASSIGTSGMRDDTQYF
TRBD2	TRBV25-1	NA	TRBJ2-1	TGTGCCAGCAGTGAACAGGTGGCTAGCGGGTGTTTGGGTGAGCAGTTCTTC	CASSEQVASGCLGEQFF
TRBD2	TRBV18	NA	TRBJ2-3	TGTGCCAGCTCACTAGCGGGAGAATCAGATACGCAGTATTTT	CASSLAGESDTQYF
TRBD2	TRBV6-5	NA	TRBJ2-7	TGTGCCAGCAGTTACTTTGGGACTAGCTTCGGTTACGAGCAGTACTTC	CASSYFGTSFGYEQYF
TRBD2	TRBV3-1/TRBV3-2	NA	TRBJ2-2	TGTGCCAGCAGCCCTAGCGGGCCCGAAGGGGAGCTGTTTTTT	CASSPSGPEGELFF
NA	TRBV15	NA	TRBJ2-1	TGTGCCACCAGCAGTTTGGAGCTTAGCTCCTACAATGAGCAGTTCTTC	CATSSLELSSYNEQFF
TRBD1	TRBV12-5	once	TRBJ2-4	TGTGCTAGTCAGGGGGCCGGAAACATTCAGTACTTC	CASQGAGNIQYF
TRBD1	TRBV20-1	once	TRBJ1-1	TGCAGTGCTAGTTTAGCGGACAGGGGGTTTCTGAACACTGAAGCTTTCTTT	CSASLADRGFLNTEAFF
NA	TRBV27	NA	TRBJ1-2	TGTGCCAGCAGTTTATCTGTGACAGCCCTTCGCTACACCTTC	CASSLSVTALRYTF
NA	TRBV7-6	NA	TRBJ2-3	TGTGCCAGCACCCAAACAAGTAACGCAGATACGCAGTATTTT	CASTQTSNADTQYF
TRBD2	TRBV9	NA	TRBJ2-1	TGTGCCAGCAGCACGCGGGAGAGCTCCTACAATGAGCAGTTCTTC	CASSTRESSYNEQFF
NA	TRBV6-5	NA	TRBJ2-5	TGTGCCAGCAGTTACCCTTCGACTGCCTCACAAGAGACCCAGTACTTC	CASSYPSTASQETQYF
NA	TRBV13	once	TRBJ1-3	TGTGCCAGCAGTGAAGAGAGGGGGGGAAACACCATATATTTT	CASSEERGGNTIYF
TRBD1	TRBV5-6	NA	TRBJ1-2	TGTGCCAGCAGCTTTCGCGCGACAGGGCCCCGGGGCTACACCTTC	CASSFRATGPRGYTF
NA	TRBV10-1	few	TRBJ1-2	TGCGCCACCAGCGACCGGGGGGACGGCTATGGCTACACCTTC	CATSDRGDGYGYTF
NA	TRBV13	NA	TRBJ2-2	TGTGCCAGCAGCTTAGTAACGAACACCGGGGAGCTGTTTTTT	CASSLVTNTGELFF
TRBD2	TRBV2	NA	TRBJ2-3	TGTGCCAGCAGTCTTCCTCCTAGCGGGAGAGATACGCAGTATTTT	CASSLPPSGRDTQYF
NA	TRBV5-5	NA	TRBJ2-5	TGTGCCAGCAGCTTGGGGGGAGCCCAAGAGACCCAGTACTTC	CASSLGGAQETQYF
NA	TRBV2	few	TRBJ2-1	TGTGCCAGCAGTGACCGCTCCTACAATGAGCAGTTCTTC	CASSDRSYNEQFF
NA	TRBV23-1	NA	TRBJ2-7	TGCGCCAGCAGAATATTCTCCGAGCAGTACTTC	CASRIFSEQYF
NA	TRBV19	NA	TRBJ1-3	TGTGCCAGTAGTATTCTTGCACTGTCTAGCTCTGGAAACACCATATATTTT	CASSILALSSSGNTIYF
NA	TRBV5-1	NA	TRBJ2-7	TGCGCCAGCAGGGGTGTGAGGATCTACGAGCAGTACTTC	CASRGVRIYEQYF
NA	TRBV18	once	TRBJ1-1	TGTGCCAGCTCACCAGAGGTTGGTGGCACTGAAGCTTTCTTT	CASSPEVGGTEAFF
TRBD1	TRBV5-1	NA	TRBJ1-1	TGCGCCAGCAGCACGACAGGGACCAAGGGAGGCACTGAAGCTTTCTTT	CASSTTGTKGGTEAFF
TRBD1	TRBV10-3	NA	TRBJ1-5	TGTGCCATCAGTTTGGACAGGGGGCAGGGTCAGCCCCAGCATTTT	CAISLDRGQGQPQHF
NA	TRBV6-5	NA	TRBJ1-5	TGTGCCAGCAGGAAGTTGACGGGGAATCAGCCCCAGCATTTT	CASRKLTGNQPQHF
TRBD1	TRBV9	NA	TRBJ1-3	TGTGCCAGCTCACCGGGACAGGGGGCAAGAGGAAACACCATATATTTT	CASSPGQGARGNTIYF
TRBD2	TRBV3-1/TRBV3-2	NA	TRBJ2-3	TGTGCCAGCAGCCAAACTAGCGGGAGCACAGATACGCAGTATTTT	CASSQTSGSTDTQYF
TRBD2	TRBV5-1	once	TRBJ2-1	TGCGCCAGCAGCTTGGTTGCTAGCGGGAGAGTTGGTGAGCAGTTCTTC	CASSLVASGRVGEQFF
TRBD1	TRBV7-3	NA	TRBJ2-5	TGTGCCAGCAGCTCGACAGGGGGCGCGGGGGAGACCCAGTACTTC	CASSSTGGAGETQYF
TRBD1	TRBV7-8	NA	TRBJ1-4	TGTGCCAGCAGCCTAGGACAGGTTCAAAAACTGTTTTTT	CASSLGQVQKLFF